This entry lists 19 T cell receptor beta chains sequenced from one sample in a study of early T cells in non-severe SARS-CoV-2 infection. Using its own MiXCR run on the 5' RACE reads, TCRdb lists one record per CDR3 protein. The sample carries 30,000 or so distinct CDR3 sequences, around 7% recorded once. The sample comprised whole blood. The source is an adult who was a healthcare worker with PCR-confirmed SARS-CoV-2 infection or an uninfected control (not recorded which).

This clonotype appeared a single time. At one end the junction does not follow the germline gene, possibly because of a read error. CDR3 coding DNA: TGTGTCAGCAGCTCCGGACTAGCGGGAGTAACGACAGGCGAGCAGTTCTTC. Its protein is CVSSSGLAGVTTGEQFF. The V call is TRBV5-4, the J call TRBJ2-1; 13 bases map to TRBD2. The CDR3 consists of 17 residues. CDR1 and CDR2 from the germline V gene are SGHNT and YYREEE (reference sequence).

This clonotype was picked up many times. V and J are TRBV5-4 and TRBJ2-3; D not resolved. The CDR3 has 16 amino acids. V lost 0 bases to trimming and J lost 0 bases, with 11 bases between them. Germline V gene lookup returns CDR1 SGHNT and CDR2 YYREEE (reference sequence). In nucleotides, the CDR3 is TGTGCCAGCAGCTTGGATGAGTGGCTCAGCACAGATACGCAGTATTTT. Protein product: CASSLDEWLSTDTQYF.

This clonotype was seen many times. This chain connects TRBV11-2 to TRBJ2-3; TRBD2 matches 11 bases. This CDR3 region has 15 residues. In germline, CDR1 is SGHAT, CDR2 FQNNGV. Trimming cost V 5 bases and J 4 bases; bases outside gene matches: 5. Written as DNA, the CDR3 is TGTGCCAGCAGCAAAGTAGCGGGAGGGCCAGATACGCAGTATTTT. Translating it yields CASSKVAGGPDTQYF.

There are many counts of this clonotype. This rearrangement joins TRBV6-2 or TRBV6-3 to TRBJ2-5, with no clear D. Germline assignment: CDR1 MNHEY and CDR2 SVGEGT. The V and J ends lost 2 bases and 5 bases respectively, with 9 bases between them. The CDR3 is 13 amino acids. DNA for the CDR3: TGTGCCAGCAGTTACGGCGCTGTTGAGACCCAGTACTTC. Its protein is CASSYGAVETQYF.

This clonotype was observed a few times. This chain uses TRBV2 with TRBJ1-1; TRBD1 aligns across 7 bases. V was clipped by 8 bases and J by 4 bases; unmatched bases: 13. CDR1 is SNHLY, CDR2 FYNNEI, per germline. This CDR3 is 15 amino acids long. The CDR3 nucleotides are TGTGCCAGCGGCACACAAGGGGGCTTGAGCACTGAAGCTTTCTTT. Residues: CASGTQGGLSTEAFF. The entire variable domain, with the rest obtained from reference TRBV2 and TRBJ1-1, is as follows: EPEVTQTPSHQVTQMGQEVILRCVPISNHLYFYWYRQILGQKVEFLVSFYNNEISEKSEIFDDQFSVERPDGSNFTLKIRSTKLEDSAMYFCASGTQGGLSTEAFFGQGTRLTVV.

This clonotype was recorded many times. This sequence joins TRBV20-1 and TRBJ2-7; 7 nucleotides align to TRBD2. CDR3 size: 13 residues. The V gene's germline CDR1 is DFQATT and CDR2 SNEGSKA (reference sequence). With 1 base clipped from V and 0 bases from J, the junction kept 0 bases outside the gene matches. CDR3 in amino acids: CSARGGGSYEQYF. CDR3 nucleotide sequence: TGCAGTGCTAGAGGGGGGGGCTCCTACGAGCAGTACTTC.

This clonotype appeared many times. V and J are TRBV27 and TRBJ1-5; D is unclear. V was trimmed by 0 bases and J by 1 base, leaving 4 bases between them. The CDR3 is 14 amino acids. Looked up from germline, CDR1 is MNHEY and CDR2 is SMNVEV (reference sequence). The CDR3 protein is CASSLSASNQPQHF. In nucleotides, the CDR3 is TGTGCCAGCAGTTTATCGGCGAGCAATCAGCCCCAGCATTTT.

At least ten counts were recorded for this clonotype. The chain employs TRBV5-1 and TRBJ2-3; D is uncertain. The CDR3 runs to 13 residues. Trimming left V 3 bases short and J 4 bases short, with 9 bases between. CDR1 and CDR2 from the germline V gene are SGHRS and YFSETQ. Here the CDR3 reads CASSSDGSDTQYF. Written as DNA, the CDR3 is TGCGCCAGCAGCTCTGACGGGTCAGATACGCAGTATTTT.

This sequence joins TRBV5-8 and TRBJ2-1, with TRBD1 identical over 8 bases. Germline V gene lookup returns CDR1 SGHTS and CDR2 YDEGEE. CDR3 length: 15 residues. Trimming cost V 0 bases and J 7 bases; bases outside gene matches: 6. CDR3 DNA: TGTGCCAGCAGCTTGGGGGTAGGACAGGGAAATGAGCAGTTCTTC. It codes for CASSLGVGQGNEQFF. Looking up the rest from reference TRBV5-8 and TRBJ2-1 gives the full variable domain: EAGVTQSPTHLIKTRGQQATLRCSPISGHTSVYWYQQALGLGLQFLLWYDEGEERNRGNFPPRFSGRQFPNYSSELNVNALELEDSALYLCASSLGVGQGNEQFFGPGTRLTVL.

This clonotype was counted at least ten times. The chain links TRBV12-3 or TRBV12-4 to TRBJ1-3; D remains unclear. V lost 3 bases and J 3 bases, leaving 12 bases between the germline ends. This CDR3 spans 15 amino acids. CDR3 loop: CASSFSSPFGNTIYF. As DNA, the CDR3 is TGTGCCAGCAGTTTCTCATCCCCTTTTGGAAACACCATATATTTT.

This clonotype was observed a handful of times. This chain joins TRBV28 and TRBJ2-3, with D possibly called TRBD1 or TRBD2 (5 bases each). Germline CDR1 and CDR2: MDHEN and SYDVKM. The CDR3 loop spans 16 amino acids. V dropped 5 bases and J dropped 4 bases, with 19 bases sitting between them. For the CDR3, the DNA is TGTGCCAGCAGTATCCTAGGGGACGCCTGGGCAGATACGCAGTATTTT. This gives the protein CASSILGDAWADTQYF.

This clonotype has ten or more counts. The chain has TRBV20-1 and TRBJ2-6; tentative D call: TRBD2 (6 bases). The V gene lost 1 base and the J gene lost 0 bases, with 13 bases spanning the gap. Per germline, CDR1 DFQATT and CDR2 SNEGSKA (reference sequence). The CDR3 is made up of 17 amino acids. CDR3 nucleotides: TGCAGTGCTAGAGGACGGGACTTGTACTCTGGGGCCAACGTCCTGACTTTC. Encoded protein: CSARGRDLYSGANVLTF.

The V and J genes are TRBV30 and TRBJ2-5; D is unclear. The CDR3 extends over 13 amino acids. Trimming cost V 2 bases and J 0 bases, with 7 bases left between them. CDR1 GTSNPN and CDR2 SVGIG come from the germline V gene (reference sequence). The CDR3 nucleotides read TGTGCCTGGAGTTTAGACAACCAAGAGACCCAGTACTTC. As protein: CAWSLDNQETQYF.

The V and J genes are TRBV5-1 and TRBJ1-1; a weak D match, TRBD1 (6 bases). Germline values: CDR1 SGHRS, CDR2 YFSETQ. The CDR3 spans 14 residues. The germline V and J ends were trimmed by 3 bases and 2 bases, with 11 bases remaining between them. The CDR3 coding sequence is TGCGCCAGCAGCTGGGGGACACCAAACACTGAAGCTTTCTTT. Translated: CASSWGTPNTEAFF.

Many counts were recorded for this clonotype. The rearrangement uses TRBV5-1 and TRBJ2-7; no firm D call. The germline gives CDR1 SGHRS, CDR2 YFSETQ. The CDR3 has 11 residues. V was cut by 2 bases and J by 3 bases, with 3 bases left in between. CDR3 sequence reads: CASSFVYEQYF. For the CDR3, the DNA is TGCGCCAGCAGCTTCGTCTACGAGCAGTACTTC.

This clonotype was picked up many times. CDR3 sequence (DNA): TGTGCCAGCAGCTACCGCGGGACTAGCGGCTTCTACAATGAGCAGTTCTTC. This codes for CASSYRGTSGFYNEQFF. The chain couples TRBV7-2 to TRBJ2-1, with 11 bases identical to TRBD2. Germline CDR1 and CDR2: SGHTA and FQGNSA. The CDR3 is 17 residues long. Germline trimming cut 4 bases from V and 3 bases from J; bases unmatched to any gene: 8.

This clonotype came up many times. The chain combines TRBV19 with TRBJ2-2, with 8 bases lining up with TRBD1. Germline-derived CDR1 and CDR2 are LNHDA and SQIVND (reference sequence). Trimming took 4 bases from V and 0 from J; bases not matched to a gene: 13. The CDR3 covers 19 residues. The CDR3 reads CASSRSPRGPESNTGELFF. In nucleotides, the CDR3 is TGTGCCAGTAGTAGATCCCCCAGGGGGCCGGAATCGAACACCGGGGAGCTGTTTTTT.

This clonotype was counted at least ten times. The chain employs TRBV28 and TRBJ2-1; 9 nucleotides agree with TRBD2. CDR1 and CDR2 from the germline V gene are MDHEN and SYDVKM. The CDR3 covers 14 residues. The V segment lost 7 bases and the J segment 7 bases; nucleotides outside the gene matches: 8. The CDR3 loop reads CASTRAGGGNEQFF. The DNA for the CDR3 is TGTGCCAGCACCCGAGCGGGAGGAGGTAATGAGCAGTTCTTC.

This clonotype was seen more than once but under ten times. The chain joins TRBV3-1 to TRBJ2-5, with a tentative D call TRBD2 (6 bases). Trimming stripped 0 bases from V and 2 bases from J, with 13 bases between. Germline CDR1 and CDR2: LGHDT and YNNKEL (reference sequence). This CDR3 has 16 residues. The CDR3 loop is CASSQDLNGGQETQYF. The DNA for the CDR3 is TGTGCCAGCAGCCAAGATCTGAACGGAGGGCAAGAGACCCAGTACTTC.